These 32 T cell receptor beta chains share one sample of origin, sequenced in a study of molecular identifiers for immune sequencing clone quantification. TCRdb ran MiXCR on the PCR reads and lists one entry per CDR3 protein. The sample holds tens of thousands of distinct CDR3 sequences, about 15% seen once. Sequenced sample: naive CD8+ T cells from blood, with Jurkat cell RNA spiked in. The sample's subset: FACS-sorted CD8+CD4-CCR7+CD45RA+ naive T cells. The receptors here all came from a human donor in good health. Some libraries in this study had Jurkat cell RNA spiked in.

Only a few counts were recorded for this clonotype. This chain links TRBV27 with TRBJ1-5, with D perhaps TRBD1 (6 bases). Germline V gene lookup returns CDR1 MNHEY and CDR2 SMNVEV (reference sequence). The CDR3 has 13 amino acids. V lost 8 bases and J 9 bases, leaving 17 bases between the germline ends. DNA of the CDR3: TGTGCCAGCGGTCTTGGACAGAGATGGCCCCAGCATTTT. This sequence encodes CASGLGQRWPQHF.

As regards this clonotype: A much larger clone is a single base away; this may be a read error. The chain has TRBV30 and TRBJ1-1; D is possibly TRBD1 (5 bases). Per the germline V gene, CDR1 is GTSNPN and CDR2 is SVGIG (reference sequence). This CDR3 contains 11 residues. This CDR3 is CAWSWGTVAFF. For the CDR3, the DNA is TGTGCCTGGAGTTGGGGGACTGTAGCTTTCTTT.

The table lists this clonotype with a few counts. With a much larger clone just one base away, this may be a read error. The J gene is TRBJ2-3, the V gene TRBV20-1; D not certain. The DNA matches TRBJ1-5 better at its end, which makes the J call doubtful. CDR3 size: 14 residues. The germline gives CDR1 DFQATT, CDR2 SNEGSKA (reference sequence). As DNA, the CDR3 is TGCAGTGCCCCCCCGGGAGGTCCGTCAGATACGCAGCATTTT. Amino acids: CSAPPGGPSDTQHF.

About this clonotype itself: A much larger clone differs by one base, so this may be a read error. The chain couples TRBV29-1 to TRBJ1-1; tentatively, D is TRBD1 (5 bases). This CDR3 spans 15 amino acids. Germline V gene sequence: CDR1 SQVTM, CDR2 ANQGSEA. As DNA, the CDR3 is TGCAGCGTTGAAGCGGCGGCGGGGCAGGTCACTGGAGCTTTCTTT. Translated: CSVEAAAGQVTGAFF.

The rearrangement uses TRBV24-1 and TRBJ2-1; 11 bases line up with TRBD2. This CDR3 has 18 residues. The trim removed 6 bases at V and 2 bases at J, leaving 11 bases unmatched. The V gene's germline CDR1 is KGHDR and CDR2 SFDVKD. The CDR3 reads CATSTPRGTSGPYNEQFF. The CDR3 nucleotides are TGTGCCACCAGTACCCCACGAGGGACTAGCGGACCCTACAATGAGCAGTTCTTC.

This clonotype is medium-sized (0.01 to 0.1%) within its sample. J is TRBJ2-3 and V is TRBV6-2 or TRBV6-3; D may be TRBD2 (5 bases). This CDR3 contains 13 residues. Trimming shortened V by 6 bases and J by 1 base, and 8 bases separated the two germline ends. Germline lookup yields CDR1 MNHEY and CDR2 SVGEGT. CDR3 sequence: CASREVGTDTQYF. The CDR3 DNA is TGTGCCAGCAGGGAGGTCGGCACAGATACGCAGTATTTT.

This clonotype was detected many times. The missing conserved phenylalanine or tryptophan at the end of this CDR3 makes a read error likely. No DNA is shown, since the ends of the CDR3 on it are uncertain; the CDR3 is the one TCRdb lists. V and J are TRBV7-9 and TRBJ1-1. The CDR3 is 12 residues long, counting both termini. The V gene's germline CDR1 is SEHNR and CDR2 FQNEAQ (reference sequence). CDR3 region: CASSSPALMTYI.

A word on this clonotype: A much larger clonotype is one base distant, so this may be a read error. The V and J genes are TRBV2 and TRBJ1-2; maybe TRBD1 (5 bases). CDR3 length equals 14 residues. Trimming stripped 1 base from V and 4 bases from J, with 10 bases between. Germline values: CDR1 SNHLY, CDR2 FYNNEI. The CDR3 bases are TGTGCCAGCAGTGAAGGACAGCGTAGCTATGGCTACACCTTC. This encodes CASSEGQRSYGYTF.

Ten or more counts support this clonotype. One end of the junction varies from germline; a read error may be responsible. CDR3 sequence: CASSMSNPGNQQFF. DNA for the CDR3: TGTGCCAGTAGTATGAGTAATCCCGGCAATCAGCAGTTCTTC. The chain recombines TRBV19 with TRBJ2-1; D ambiguous. The CDR3 is made up of 14 amino acids. In germline, CDR1 is LNHDA, CDR2 SQIVND (reference sequence).

This clonotype was counted many times. This chain links TRBV4-3 with TRBJ2-1, with 10 bases matching TRBD2. V shed 3 bases and J 9 bases; nucleotides not matched to a gene: 11. CDR1 and CDR2 (germline): LGHNA, YSLEER. The CDR3 covers 16 residues. CDR3 nucleotides: TGCGCCAGCAGCCAGGGTGTGGTAGCGGGAGGTTTTGAGCAGTTCTTC. This codes for CASSQGVVAGGFEQFF.

This clonotype has ten or more counts. The gene calls are TRBV9 and TRBJ2-2; D possibly corresponds to TRBD2 (6 bases). Per germline, CDR1 SGDLS and CDR2 YYNGEE. This CDR3 is built from 16 residues. V was trimmed by 3 bases and J by 0 bases, leaving 12 bases between them. The DNA for the CDR3 is TGTGCCAGCAGCGCCTCAGGAGGGTCGAACACCGGGGAGCTGTTTTTT. Amino acid sequence: CASSASGGSNTGELFF. The variable domain in full, with the rest retrieved from reference TRBV9 and TRBJ2-2, is DSGVTQTPKHLITATGQRVTLRCSPRSGDLSVYWYQQSLDQGLQFLIQYYNGEERAKGNILERFSAQQFPDLHSELNLSSLELGDSALYFCASSASGGSNTGELFFGEGSRLTVL.

V usage is TRBV7-9 and J usage is TRBJ2-5, with 10 bases fitting TRBD2. Trimming took 5 bases from V and 8 from J; bases not matched to a gene: 14. The CDR3 is made up of 16 amino acids. Germline assignment: CDR1 SEHNR and CDR2 FQNEAQ (reference sequence). CDR3 nucleotide sequence: TGTGCCAGCAGCCCAACTAGCGGGAACCACCAAGGAACCCAGTACTTC. Protein: CASSPTSGNHQGTQYF.

This clonotype was detected many times. V is TRBV28 and J is TRBJ2-7, with D unresolved. Deletions cut 3 bases from V and 2 bases from J, with 5 bases between. Looked up from germline, CDR1 is MDHEN and CDR2 is SYDVKM. There are 12 residues in the CDR3. The CDR3 loop is CASSFDAYEQYF. The CDR3, as DNA: TGTGCCAGCAGTTTCGACGCCTACGAGCAGTACTTC.

This clonotype was counted ten times or more. The gene calls are TRBV20-1 and TRBJ2-2, with a weak D call TRBD2 (5 bases). The germline CDR1 and CDR2 sequences are DFQATT and SNEGSKA (reference sequence). Trimming took 2 bases from V and 1 from J, leaving 8 bases between them. CDR3 length: 14 residues. The chain's CDR3 is CSARLALNTGELFF. The DNA of the CDR3 is TGCAGTGCTAGACTAGCCCTGAACACCGGGGAGCTGTTTTTT.

This clonotype was detected ten times or more. This sequence joins TRBV4-3 and TRBJ2-3; 7 nucleotides line up with TRBD2. The V segment lost 4 bases and the J segment 6 bases; nucleotides outside the gene matches: 16. This CDR3 is built from 17 residues. The germline V gene has CDR1 LGHNA and CDR2 YSLEER. In nucleotides, the CDR3 is TGCGCCAGCAGCCCCTCTCGAGGACTAGATTTTAGGGATACGCAGTATTTT. It encodes CASSPSRGLDFRDTQYF.

This clonotype is medium-sized. The V gene is TRBV7-9, the J gene TRBJ2-3; possibly TRBD2 for D (5 bases). Germline loops: CDR1 SEHNR, CDR2 FQNEAQ (reference sequence). The CDR3 loop spans 14 amino acids. V lost 4 bases, J lost 2 bases, and 10 bases lay in between. CDR3 DNA sequence: TGTGCCAGCAGCTGGGCTGGACTCACAGATACGCAGTATTTT. It yields the protein CASSWAGLTDTQYF.

This clonotype was seen ten or more times. The chain recombines TRBV12-3 or TRBV12-4 with TRBJ2-7; TRBD2 aligns across 7 bases. The V gene end was trimmed by 1 base and the J gene end by 4 bases; junction bases not matched to a gene: 4. This CDR3 is built from 14 residues. The CDR3 DNA reads as TGTGCCAGCAGTTTAGGCGGGAGTGTGTACGAGCAGTACTTC. It translates to CASSLGGSVYEQYF.

This clonotype occurred many times. This chain links TRBV12-3 or TRBV12-4 with TRBJ2-3; a weak D match, TRBD1 (5 bases). CDR3 size: 14 residues. Trimming removed 6 bases at V and 8 bases at J, with 18 bases between. CDR3 in DNA: TGTGCCAGCAGCCCCCCCCAGGGTATGGGTACGCAGTATTTT. This encodes CASSPPQGMGTQYF.

This clonotype was seen ten or more times. The chain employs TRBV19 and TRBJ2-5; no firm D call. The CDR3 loop spans 12 amino acids. Germline CDR1 and CDR2: LNHDA and SQIVND (reference sequence). Trimming took off 3 bases at V and 0 bases at J, with 2 bases between the two ends. The CDR3 sequence: CASSIDQETQYF. The CDR3 coding sequence is TGTGCCAGTAGTATTGACCAAGAGACCCAGTACTTC.

There are many counts of this clonotype. The chain recombines TRBV13 with TRBJ1-1; TRBD1 matches 8 bases. CDR3 length: 13 amino acids. Germline-derived CDR1 and CDR2 are PRHDT and FYEKMQ (reference sequence). V lost 7 bases to trimming and J lost 5 bases; unmatched junction nucleotides: 6. In nucleotides, the CDR3 is TGTGCCAGCAACAGGGGGGGGTGGACTGAAGCTTTCTTT. This gives the protein CASNRGGWTEAFF.

As for this clonotype: With a much larger clone just one base away, this may be a read error. The genes are TRBV27 and TRBJ2-1; no clear D. The CDR3 spans 14 residues. Germline CDR1 is MNHEY and CDR2 is SMNVEV (reference sequence). V dropped 4 bases and J dropped 2 bases, with 9 bases sitting between them. In DNA form, the CDR3 reads TGTGCCAGCAGTTCCACCCTGGCCTACAATGAGCAGTTCTTC. It specifies CASSSTLAYNEQFF.

Details on this clonotype: This may arise from a read error, as a much more abundant clone is one base away. The chain recombines TRBV30 with TRBJ2-4, with 12 positions matching TRBD2. V shed 2 bases, J shed 2 bases, and the junction held 13 bases outside the gene matches. Germline-derived CDR1 and CDR2 are GTSNPN and SVGIG (reference sequence). The CDR3 contains 19 residues. The CDR3 sequence is CAWSSSGLAGLLTKNIQYF. In nucleotides, the CDR3 is TGTGCCTGGAGTTCATCGGGACTAGCGGGTCTCTTAACCAAAAACATTCAGTACTTC.

By share, this clonotype ranks as medium-sized. The chain couples TRBV6-5 to TRBJ1-5; no reliable D call. Germline lookup yields CDR1 MNHEY and CDR2 SVGAGI. The CDR3 contains 13 residues. V lost 0 bases and J lost 6, with 6 bases in between. In DNA, the CDR3 is TGTGCCAGCAGTTACTCCCAGTCTCAGCCCCAGCATTTT. Its translation is CASSYSQSQPQHF.

With respect to this clonotype: Here the CDR3 omits its conserved ending phenylalanine or tryptophan, so a read error is the likely source. CDR3 sequence reads: CASGEPTENTDTQYL. CDR3 bases: TGTGCCAGCGGGGAGCCGACAGAAAACACAGATACGCAGTATCTT. The V gene is TRBV27, the J gene TRBJ2-3; D possibly matches TRBD1 or TRBD2 (5 bases each). The CDR3 is 15 residues long. With 8 bases removed from V and 2 bases from J, the gap between germline ends came to 17 bases. Germline V CDR1 and CDR2: MNHEY, SMNVEV (reference sequence).

V is TRBV29-1 and J is TRBJ1-2; a possible D gene is TRBD1 (5 bases). Trimming stripped 0 bases from V and 8 bases from J, with 7 bases between. The V gene's germline CDR1 is SQVTM and CDR2 ANQGSEA. CDR3 size: 11 residues. The CDR3 DNA reads TGCAGCGTTGAAGATCAGGGCGGCTACACCTTC. Translation gives CSVEDQGGYTF.

This clonotype was seen repeatedly, ten times or more. The gene calls are TRBV7-8 and TRBJ1-1, with D possibly being TRBD1 (5 bases). This CDR3 region has 15 residues. Per germline, CDR1 SGHVS and CDR2 FQNEAQ. V lost 2 bases and J lost 1, with 11 bases in between. The CDR3 loop is CASSLSRAGNTEAFF. The CDR3 region has the DNA TGTGCCAGCAGCTTATCCAGGGCGGGGAACACTGAAGCTTTCTTT.

In this sample, this clonotype turned up many times. V gene TRBV9 combines with J gene TRBJ2-2; 8 bases fit TRBD1. CDR3 length equals 16 residues. V was pared by 4 bases and J by 1 base, with 6 bases of the junction left unmatched. Germline V gene sequence: CDR1 SGDLS, CDR2 YYNGEE. The CDR3 protein is CASSPHRGENTGELFF. For the CDR3, the DNA is TGTGCCAGCAGCCCTCACAGGGGGGAGAACACCGGGGAGCTGTTTTTT.

This clonotype was recorded many times. The V and J genes are TRBV4-3 and TRBJ1-1; 7 positions match TRBD1. The germline V gene has CDR1 LGHNA and CDR2 YSLEER. This CDR3 spans 16 amino acids. V dropped 0 bases and J dropped 0; count of bases not matched to a gene: 4. CDR3 nucleotide sequence: TGCGCCAGCAGCCAAGACTGGGACAGCATGAACACTGAAGCTTTCTTT. This translates into CASSQDWDSMNTEAFF.

About this clonotype itself: With a much larger clone just one base away, this may be a read error. The chain links TRBV13 to TRBJ2-7; TRBD2 matches 11 bases. CDR3 length equals 15 residues. The germline V gene encodes CDR1 PRHDT and CDR2 FYEKMQ (reference sequence). DNA of the CDR3: TGTGCCAGCAGCCCCGTGGGACTAGCGGTTTACGAGCGGTACTTC. It codes for CASSPVGLAVYERYF.

Ten or more counts support this clonotype. The rearrangement uses TRBV11-2 and TRBJ2-5, with D perhaps matching TRBD1 or TRBD2 (5 bases each). V was pared by 4 bases and J by 5 bases, with 20 bases between. The germline CDR1 and CDR2 sequences are SGHAT and FQNNGV. The CDR3 is 16 residues long. The CDR3 loop reads CASSSSRDPKQETQYF. In nucleotides, the CDR3 is TGTGCCAGCAGCTCTAGCCGGGACCCCAAGCAGGAGACCCAGTACTTC.

This clonotype occurred many times. V usage is TRBV9 and J usage is TRBJ1-1, with TRBD1 matching over 7 bases. The junction had 5 bases not matched to a gene; V was cut back by 0 bases and J by 9 bases. Germline CDR1 SGDLS, CDR2 YYNGEE. This CDR3 contains 13 residues. The DNA for the CDR3 is TGTGCCAGCAGCGTAGAGGGGACAGCTCAAGCTTTCTTT. This gives the protein CASSVEGTAQAFF.

In regard to this clonotype: A much larger clone differs by one base, so this may be a read error. This sequence joins TRBV10-3 and TRBJ2-7; D possibly corresponds to TRBD1 (6 bases). Germline assignment: CDR1 ENHRY and CDR2 SYGVKD. The CDR3 contains 12 residues. V gave up 3 bases and J gave up 5 bases, with 8 bases separating them. The CDR3 DNA sequence: TGTGCCATCAGTGATTCAGGGGACGAGCAGTACTTC. It is translated as CAISDSGDEQYF.